This T cell receptor (beta chain) was documented in a study of kidney transplant recipient with SARS-CoV-2 infection. This clonotype occurred many times. TCRdb reanalysed the reads using MiXCR and keeps one entry per CDR3 protein. The table includes under 250,000 distinct CDR3 sequences, about 28% detected once. CDR3 length equals 17 residues. V was cut by 4 bases and J by 4 bases, with 21 bases left in between. Per germline, CDR1 KGHDR and CDR2 SFDVKD. The origin of this receptor is a male patient younger than 45 who had COVID-19 and was a kidney transplant recipient. Certain T cells may be donor cells from the graft. The chain employs TRBV24-1 and TRBJ1-2; D gene unclear. The sample in question was a blood sample, obtained at baseline and on roughly day 120 from a kidney transplant recipient. This CDR3 reads CATSDMSSTRKTYGYTF. The CDR3 DNA follows: TGTGCCACCAGTGACATGTCTAGTACCAGAAAGACCTATGGCTACACCTTC.